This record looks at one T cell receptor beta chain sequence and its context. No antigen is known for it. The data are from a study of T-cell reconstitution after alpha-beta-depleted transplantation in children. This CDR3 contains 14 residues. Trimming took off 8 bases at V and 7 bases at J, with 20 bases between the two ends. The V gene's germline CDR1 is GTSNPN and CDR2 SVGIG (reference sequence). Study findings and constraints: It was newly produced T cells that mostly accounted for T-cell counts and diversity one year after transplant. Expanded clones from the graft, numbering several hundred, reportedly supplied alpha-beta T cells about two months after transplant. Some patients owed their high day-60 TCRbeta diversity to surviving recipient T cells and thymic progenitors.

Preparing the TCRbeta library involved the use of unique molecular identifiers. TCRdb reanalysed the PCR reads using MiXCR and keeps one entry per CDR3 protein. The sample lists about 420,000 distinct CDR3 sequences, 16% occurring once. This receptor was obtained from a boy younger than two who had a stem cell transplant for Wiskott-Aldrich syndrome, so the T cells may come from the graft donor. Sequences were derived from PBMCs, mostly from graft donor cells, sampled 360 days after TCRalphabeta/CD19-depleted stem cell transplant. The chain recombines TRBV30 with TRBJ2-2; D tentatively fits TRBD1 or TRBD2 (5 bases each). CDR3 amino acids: CARTGLSGLGELFF. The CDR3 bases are TGTGCCCGAACGGGGCTATCGGGGCTCGGGGAGCTGTTTTTT.